This T cell receptor (beta chain) was sequenced for a study of shared T cell receptors in the human thymus. This CDR3 has 12 residues. The germline V gene encodes CDR1 SQVTM and CDR2 ANQGSEA. Deletions cut 6 bases from V and 6 bases from J, with 14 bases between. The method was immunoSEQ multiplex PCR; TCRdb's version includes in-frame clones alone and lacks a portion of them. The table shows approximately 660,000 clones, with approximately 87% occurring only once. This sample was also put to use in a study of human thymus T cells. That work states: Reports from related research described highly overlapping thymic repertoires among unrelated individuals.

The TCR originated in a boy less than two years old with a congenital heart defect. The genes are TRBV29-1 and TRBJ1-2; D gene ambiguous. The sequencing input was thymocytes. The CDR3 reads CSVLAGGNGYTF. The CDR3 coding sequence is TGCAGCGTGCTAGCAGGAGGGAATGGCTACACCTTC.